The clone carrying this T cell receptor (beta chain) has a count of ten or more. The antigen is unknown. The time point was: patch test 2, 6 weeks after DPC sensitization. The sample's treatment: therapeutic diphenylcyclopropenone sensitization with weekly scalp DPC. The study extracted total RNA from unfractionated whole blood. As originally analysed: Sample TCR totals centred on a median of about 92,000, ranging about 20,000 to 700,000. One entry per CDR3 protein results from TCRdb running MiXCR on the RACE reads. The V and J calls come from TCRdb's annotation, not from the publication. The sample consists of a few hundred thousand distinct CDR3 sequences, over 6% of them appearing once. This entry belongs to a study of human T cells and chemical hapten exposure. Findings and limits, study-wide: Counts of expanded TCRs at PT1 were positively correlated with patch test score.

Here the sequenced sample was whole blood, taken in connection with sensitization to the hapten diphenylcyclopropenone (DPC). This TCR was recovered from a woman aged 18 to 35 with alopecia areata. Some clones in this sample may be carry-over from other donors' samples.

The CDR3 nucleotides are TGTGCCAGCAGCTTGTTGGCCATACTCGCACCTAGCTATGGCTACACCTTC. This gives the protein CASSLLAILAPSYGYTF. This chain links TRBV5-5 with TRBJ1-2; D not certain. CDR3 length: 17 amino acids. CDR1 and CDR2 from the germline V gene are SGHKS and YYEKEE (reference sequence). V lost 1 base, J lost 4 bases, and 20 bases lay in between. Supplemented by reference TRBV5-5 and TRBJ1-2, the full variable domain reads DAGVTQSPTHLIKTRGQQVTLRCSPISGHKSVSWYQQVLGQGPQFIFQYYEKEERGRGNFPDRFSARQFPNYSSELNVNALLLGDSALYLCASSLLAILAPSYGYTFGSGTRLTVV.